The rows below give T cell receptor beta chains drawn from one sample of a study of OX40 agonist ivuxolimab in advanced cancers. Produced via immunoSEQ multiplex PCR; TCRdb's table is partial and in-frame only. The sample has about 31,000 clones, roughly 83% seen once; the top ten hold about 15%. Sequences were derived from CD4+ or CD8+ T cells sorted from blood, sampled in a trial of the OX40 agonist ivuxolimab. The receptors were sampled from an adult with an advanced solid tumor such as melanoma, head and neck, liver or kidney cancer. CDR3s include the opening cysteine and the closing phenylalanine or tryptophan. A D gene is named only where the DNA matches it firmly.

>TRBJ2-7|TRBV30|13|-
CAWSASGSYEQYF
>TRBJ2-3|TRBV6-1|16|-
CASSEWGLAPTDTQYF
>TRBJ2-1|TRBV29-1|14|-
CSVRGTAEHNEQFF
>TRBJ1-3|TRBV4-1|16|-
CASSQAQGFSGNTIYF
>TRBJ1-1|TRBV18|13|-
CASSPGANTEAFF
>TRBJ1-5|TRBV7-2|15|-
CASSLEGGDYQPQHF
>TRBJ2-6|TRBV4-1|18|TRBD1
CASSQGTGKGSGANVLTF
>-|TRBV13|18|-
CASTFSRLGGRPVGEQYF
>TRBJ1-3|TRBV9|14|-
CASSEGGSGNTIYF
>TRBJ1-1|TRBV6-1|17|TRBD1
CASRETQLQGVWTEAFF
>TRBJ1-1|TRBV2|15|TRBD1
CASEGQGLMNTEAFF
>TRBJ2-3|TRBV2|13|-
CASSEAPGDTQYF
>TRBJ1-5|TRBV6-1|16|TRBD1
CASSVGQGLGNQPQHF
>TRBJ1-5|TRBV28|15|TRBD1
CASTTTGTGKQPQHF
>TRBJ1-2|TRBV29-1|13|-
CSVDFGSSYGYTF
>TRBJ1-6|TRBV27|17|-
CASSFKGTPSYNSPLHF
>TRBJ2-1|TRBV7-9|12|-
CASSPAVAEQFF
>TRBJ2-2|TRBV11-2|17|TRBD1
CASSRPGTVGNTGELFF
>TRBJ2-1|TRBV19|15|TRBD2
CASSIRGLAGNEQFF
>TRBJ2-3|TRBV6-6|15|TRBD1
CASSYGQGMVDTQYF
>TRBJ1-2|TRBV9|16|-
CASSVGDQVLNYGYTF
>TRBJ1-4|TRBV30|17|TRBD1
CAGRGTGNPVTNEKLFF
>TRBJ1-2|TRBV7-2|12|-
CASSLRTRGYTF
>TRBJ2-7|TRBV28|11|-
CASRETYEQYF
>TRBJ2-4|TRBV5-4|14|-
CASSSVVAKNIQYF
>TRBJ2-5|TRBV28|18|TRBD2
CASSFPASGGADQETQYF
>TRBJ2-7|TRBV7-9|15|-
CASSGGHLSNYEQYF
>TRBJ2-7|TRBV5-1|13|-
CASSLSLLYEQYF
>TRBJ2-1|TRBV7-7|13|-
CASSFGDYSEQFF
>TRBJ2-7|TRBV6-5|14|-
CASSYSKTLYEQYF
>TRBJ1-2|TRBV11-2|16|-
CASSLVQSATNYGYTF
>TRBJ2-7|TRBV2|17|TRBD2
CASSEARGLAGGYEQYF
>TRBJ2-7|TRBV7-6|15|TRBD2
CASSSGGGATYEQYF
>TRBJ2-3|TRBV7-2|14|-
CASSLMGPSDTQYF
>TRBJ1-1|TRBV7-8|14|-
CASSQREGNTEAFF
>TRBJ2-2|TRBV5-1|17|TRBD2
CASSLDPSGGNTGELFF